The source of this T cell receptor (beta chain) is a study of blood T cell repertoires in COVID-19. In the original processing: For nucleated cells, counts were estimated from reference gene primer amplification. Only in-frame clones appear in the TCRdb table, and some are missing; sequencing was by immunoSEQ multiplex PCR. For V, J and clone size, that table is used; D and trimming come from the DNA. The sample carries roughly 130,000 clones, roughly 84% recorded once. The CDR3 consists of 17 residues. Germline-derived CDR1 and CDR2 are KGHDR and SFDVKD. With V trimmed by 3 bases and J by 5 bases, 8 bases remained unmatched.

Sequencing was performed on peripheral blood. The TCR originated in a man younger than 45 with COVID-19, enrolled during active disease. The rearrangement joins TRBV24-1 to TRBJ2-5; 13 bases match TRBD2. CDR3 nucleotide sequence: TGTGCCACCAGTGATCGTGGACTAGCGGGAGCGCAGGAGACCCAGTACTTC. Amino acid sequence: CATSDRGLAGAQETQYF.